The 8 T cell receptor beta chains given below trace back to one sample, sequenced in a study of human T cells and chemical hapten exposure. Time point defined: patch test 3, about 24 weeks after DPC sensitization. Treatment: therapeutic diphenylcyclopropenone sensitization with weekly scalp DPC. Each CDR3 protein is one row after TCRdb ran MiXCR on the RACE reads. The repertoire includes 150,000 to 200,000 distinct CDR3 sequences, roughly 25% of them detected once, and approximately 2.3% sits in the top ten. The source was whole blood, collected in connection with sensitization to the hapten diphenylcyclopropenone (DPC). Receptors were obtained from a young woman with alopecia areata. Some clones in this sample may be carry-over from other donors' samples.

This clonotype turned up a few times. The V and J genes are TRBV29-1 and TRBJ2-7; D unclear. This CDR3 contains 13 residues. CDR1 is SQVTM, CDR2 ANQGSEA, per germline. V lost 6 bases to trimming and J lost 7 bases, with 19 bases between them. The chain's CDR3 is CSVPGRLFGEQYF. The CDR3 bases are TGCAGCGTACCCGGACGCTTATTTGGTGAGCAGTACTTC.

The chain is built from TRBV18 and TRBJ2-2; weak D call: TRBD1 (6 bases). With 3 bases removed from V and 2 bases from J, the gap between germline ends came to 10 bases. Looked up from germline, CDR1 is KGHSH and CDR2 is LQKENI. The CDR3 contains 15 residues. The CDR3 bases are TGTGCCAGCTCACCCAGACAGGATAACACCGGGGAGCTGTTTTTT. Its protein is CASSPRQDNTGELFF.

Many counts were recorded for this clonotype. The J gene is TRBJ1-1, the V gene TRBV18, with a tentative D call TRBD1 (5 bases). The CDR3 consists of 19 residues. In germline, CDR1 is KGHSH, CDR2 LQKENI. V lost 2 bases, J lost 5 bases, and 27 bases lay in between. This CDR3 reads CASSPSQGINRSYRTEAFF. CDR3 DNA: TGTGCCAGCTCACCATCCCAAGGCATAAATCGGTCGTACAGGACTGAAGCTTTCTTT.

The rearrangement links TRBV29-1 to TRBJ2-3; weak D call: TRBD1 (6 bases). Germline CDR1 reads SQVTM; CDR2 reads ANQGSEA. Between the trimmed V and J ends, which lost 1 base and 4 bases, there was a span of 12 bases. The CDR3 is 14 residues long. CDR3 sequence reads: CSVEVGARADTQYF. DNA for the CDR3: TGCAGCGTTGAAGTGGGGGCGCGGGCAGATACGCAGTATTTT.

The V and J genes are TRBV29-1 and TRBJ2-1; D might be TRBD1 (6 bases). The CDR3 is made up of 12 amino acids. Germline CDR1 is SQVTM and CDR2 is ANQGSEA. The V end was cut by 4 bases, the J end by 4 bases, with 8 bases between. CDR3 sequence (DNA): TGCAGCGTTGGAGGACAGTACAATGAGCAGTTCTTC. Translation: CSVGGQYNEQFF.

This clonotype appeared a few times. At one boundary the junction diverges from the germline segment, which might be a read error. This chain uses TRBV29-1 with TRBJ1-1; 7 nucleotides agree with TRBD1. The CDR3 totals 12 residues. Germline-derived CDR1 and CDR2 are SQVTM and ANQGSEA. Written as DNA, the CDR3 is TGCAGCGTTCCGGACAGGTTGACTTCCGTCGTCTTT. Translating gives CSVPDRLTSVVF.

This CDR3 is CASSPGQGWDSGNTIYF. CDR3 DNA sequence: TGTGCCAGCAGTCCGGGACAGGGTTGGGATTCTGGAAACACCATATATTTT. The V and J genes are TRBV27 and TRBJ1-3; TRBD1 matches 9 bases. This CDR3 contains 17 residues. Germline V CDR1 and CDR2: MNHEY, SMNVEV (reference sequence). J gave up 1 base and V 5 bases, and 9 bases lay outside the gene matches.

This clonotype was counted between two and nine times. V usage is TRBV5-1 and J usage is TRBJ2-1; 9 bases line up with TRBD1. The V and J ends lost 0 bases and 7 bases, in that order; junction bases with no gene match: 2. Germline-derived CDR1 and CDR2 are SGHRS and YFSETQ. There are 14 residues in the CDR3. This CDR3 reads CASSLAGTGNEQFF. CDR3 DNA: TGCGCCAGCAGCTTGGCGGGGACAGGGAATGAGCAGTTCTTC.